The next 7 T cell receptor beta chains were all read from a single sample in a study of T cell responses to AZD1222 COVID-19 vaccine. Profiled with immunoSEQ multiplex PCR; TCRdb holds only in-frame clones, not every one. Of 120,000 or so clones listed, around 89% are singletons. Sequencing was performed on peripheral blood, taken on day 0 of AZD1222 vaccination. These receptors came from an adult in good health.

The V call is TRBV9, the J call TRBJ1-5; TRBD1 matches 7 bases. From germline, CDR1 is SGDLS and CDR2 YYNGEE. V lost 0 bases to trimming and J lost 1 base; unmatched junction nucleotides: 4. CDR3 length equals 16 residues. The CDR3 bases are TGTGCCAGCAGCGTAGGCGTGACAGGGAGCAATCAGCCCCAGCATTTT. This gives the protein CASSVGVTGSNQPQHF. The whole variable domain, filled in from reference TRBV9 and TRBJ1-5, reads DSGVTQTPKHLITATGQRVTLRCSPRSGDLSVYWYQQSLDQGLQFLIQYYNGEERAKGNILERFSAQQFPDLHSELNLSSLELGDSALYFCASSVGVTGSNQPQHFGDGTRLSIL.

The chain combines TRBV5-1 with TRBJ2-7; D unresolved. CDR3 length equals 12 residues. The V end was cut by 1 base, the J end by 4 bases, with 6 bases between. The V gene's germline CDR1 is SGHRS and CDR2 YFSETQ. The CDR3 nucleotides are TGCGCCAGCAGCTTGCGGGCATACGAGCAGTACTTC. The encoded protein is CASSLRAYEQYF.

The CDR3 nucleotides read TGTGCCAGCAGCTTACTGTGTGGGGGTTGTAATTCACCCCTCCACTTT. Amino acid sequence: CASSLLCGGCNSPLHF. The chain combines TRBV7-9 with TRBJ1-6; possibly TRBD1 for D (5 bases). Trimming stripped 2 bases from V and 6 bases from J, with 14 bases between. Germline V gives CDR1 SEHNR, CDR2 FQNEAQ (reference sequence). The CDR3 is made up of 16 amino acids.

The chain couples TRBV28 to TRBJ2-7; 9 bases are shared with TRBD1. The CDR3 runs to 15 residues. CDR1 and CDR2 from the germline V gene are MDHEN and SYDVKM. Trimming cost V 4 bases and J 0 bases; bases outside gene matches: 4. This CDR3 is CASSSGQGFSYEQYF. The CDR3 DNA follows: TGTGCCAGCAGTTCTGGACAGGGGTTCTCCTACGAGCAGTACTTC.

The gene calls are TRBV29-1 and TRBJ2-6; no clear D. Trimming removed 5 bases at V and 0 bases at J, with 5 bases between. Germline lookup yields CDR1 SQVTM and CDR2 ANQGSEA. The CDR3 contains 13 residues. The CDR3 reads CSVIRSGANVLTF. The CDR3 bases are TGCAGCGTTATACGCTCTGGGGCCAACGTCCTGACTTTC.

The rearrangement links TRBV4-1 to TRBJ2-2, with TRBD2 matching over 7 bases. The germline gives CDR1 MGHRA, CDR2 YSYEKL. This CDR3 spans 17 amino acids. V trimming: 1 base; J trimming: 5 bases; junction bases outside the gene matches: 10. Here the CDR3 DNA reads TGCGCCAGCAGCCAAGTGGTTGCGGGAGTGAGTACCGGGGAGCTGTTTTTT. Translation gives CASSQVVAGVSTGELFF.

This chain uses TRBV6-6 with TRBJ1-1; TRBD1 matches at 7 bases. Trimming removed 5 bases from V and 3 bases from J; junction bases left unmatched: 6. The CDR3 has 14 amino acids. Per the germline V gene, CDR1 is MNHNY and CDR2 is SVGAGI (reference sequence). The CDR3 reads CASSRRGLDTEAFF. CDR3 sequence (DNA): TGTGCCAGCAGTCGGAGGGGGCTCGACACTGAAGCTTTCTTT.